There are many counts of the clone carrying this T cell receptor (beta chain). Its antigen is unidentified. The data derive from a study of human T cells and chemical hapten exposure. About the study: A 2 cm by 2 cm inner upper arm patch received 2% DPC for sensitization.

V lost 3 bases, J lost 1 base, and 5 bases stayed unmatched. Germline loops: CDR1 DFQATT, CDR2 SNEGSKA (reference sequence). CDR3 size: 14 residues. MiXCR was run by TCRdb on the RACE reads, yielding one entry per CDR3 protein. The table includes 25,000 to 35,000 distinct CDR3 sequences, 5% to 6% detected once. General study points: Healthy individuals' immune responses may differ from those of donors, who had alopecia.

Time point in this sample: patch test 3, about 24 weeks after DPC sensitization. Stated treatment: therapeutic diphenylcyclopropenone sensitization with weekly scalp DPC. The sequence derives from a man aged 30-40 years with alopecia areata. Some clones in this sample may be carry-over from other donors' samples. Sequences were derived from whole blood, sampled in connection with sensitization to the hapten diphenylcyclopropenone (DPC). This sequence joins TRBV20-1 and TRBJ1-1, with 7 positions matching TRBD1. CDR3 in amino acids: CSARAGQQNTEAFF. CDR3 nucleotide sequence: TGCAGTGCTAGGGCGGGACAGCAGAACACTGAAGCTTTCTTT.